Listed here are 19 T cell receptor beta chains from one sample, sequenced in a study of PD-L1 blockade in urothelial cancer. Time point: pretreatment peripheral blood. The data were produced by immunoSEQ multiplex PCR, yet TCRdb's version contains in-frame clones alone and is incomplete. The sample contains roughly 49,000 clones, 86% of which appear only once. The sample here was PBMCs, taken around atezolizumab (anti-PD-L1) treatment. The receptor set was obtained from a man in his sixties with urothelial cancer.

The rearrangement joins TRBV29-1 to TRBJ2-7; D possibly corresponds to TRBD1 (6 bases). This CDR3 is 14 amino acids long. V dropped 0 bases and J dropped 1 base, with 10 bases sitting between them. Germline V gene lookup returns CDR1 SQVTM and CDR2 ANQGSEA. CDR3 protein: CSVEDPQGSYEQYF. CDR3 DNA sequence: TGCAGCGTTGAAGATCCACAGGGATCCTACGAGCAGTACTTC.

In this sample, this clone turned up a few times. The J gene is TRBJ2-5, the V gene TRBV6-1; TRBD1 matches at 7 bases. There are 13 residues in the CDR3. V dropped 4 bases and J dropped 1; count of bases not matched to a gene: 0. The germline V gene encodes CDR1 MNHNS and CDR2 SASEGT. The CDR3 here is CASSGDSQETQYF. DNA of the CDR3: TGTGCCAGCAGTGGGGACAGCCAAGAGACCCAGTACTTC.

The chain recombines TRBV7-2 with TRBJ1-5, with 8 bases that match TRBD1. CDR1 and CDR2 from the germline V gene are SGHTA and FQGNSA. Trimming at V came to 5 bases and at J to 5 bases, leaving 8 bases not matched to a gene. CDR3 size: 15 residues. CDR3 DNA: TGTGCCAGCAGCCTCGGACAGGGTGTCGATCAGCCCCAGCATTTT. As protein: CASSLGQGVDQPQHF.

The chain employs TRBV6-4 and TRBJ2-3, with 15 bases fitting TRBD2. The V segment lost 5 bases and the J segment 6 bases; nucleotides outside the gene matches: 3. CDR3 length equals 15 residues. CDR1 and CDR2 (germline): MRHNA, SNTAGT. The CDR3 DNA sequence: TGTGCCAGCAGTCCAGGGACTAGCGGGGGGGATACGCAGTATTTT. Translated: CASSPGTSGGDTQYF.

The chain has TRBV15 and TRBJ2-5; the D gene is possibly TRBD2 (5 bases). CDR1 LNHNV and CDR2 YYDKDF come from the germline V gene (reference sequence). V was trimmed by 0 bases and J by 4 bases, leaving 9 bases between them. CDR3 length: 14 residues. The CDR3: CATSRDRLAETQYF. CDR3 sequence (DNA): TGTGCCACCAGCAGAGATCGGCTAGCAGAGACCCAGTACTTC.

V is TRBV7-2 and J is TRBJ1-1; the D gene is possibly TRBD1 (5 bases). Germline CDR1 and CDR2: SGHTA and FQGNSA. There are 15 residues in the CDR3. The germline V and J ends were trimmed by 2 bases and 1 base, with 11 bases remaining between them. In nucleotides, the CDR3 is TGTGCCAGCAGCTTATTCGGGGGGACGAACACTGAAGCTTTCTTT. This encodes CASSLFGGTNTEAFF.

The V call is TRBV5-1, the J call TRBJ2-1; 8 bases fit TRBD2. There are 14 residues in the CDR3. Germline lookup yields CDR1 SGHRS and CDR2 YFSETQ. Trimming cost V 2 bases and J 9 bases; bases outside gene matches: 7. CDR3 in DNA: TGCGCCAGCAGCTTTTCGGGGGGGCCATTTGAGCAGTTCTTC. Translated, it gives CASSFSGGPFEQFF.

This clone was detected a few times. V usage is TRBV11-2 and J usage is TRBJ2-1; TRBD1 agrees at 9 bases. This CDR3 contains 15 residues. V was clipped by 1 base and J by 7 bases; unmatched bases: 5. CDR1 is SGHAT and CDR2 is FQNNGV in the germline V gene. In nucleotides, the CDR3 is TGTGCCAGCAGCTTAGGTTACAGGGGGCTGAATGAGCAGTTCTTC. Translated, it gives CASSLGYRGLNEQFF.

This clone was seen only a few times. The junction and the germline gene differ at one end; a read error may be behind it. V usage is TRBV6-1 and J usage is TRBJ2-2; a weak D match, TRBD1 (5 bases). The germline gives CDR1 MNHNS, CDR2 SASEGT. This CDR3 comprises 14 residues. The DNA for the CDR3 is TGTGCCATCAGTTCCTGGACAAACACCGGGGAGCTGTTTTTT. Residues: CAISSWTNTGELFF.

The chain recombines TRBV6-5 with TRBJ1-2, with TRBD1 matching 8 bases. Germline-derived CDR1 and CDR2 are MNHEY and SVGAGI. The CDR3 runs to 15 residues. J gave up 3 bases and V 6 bases, and 9 bases lay outside the gene matches. The CDR3 coding sequence is TGTGCCAGCAGCAGAAACCTACAGGGGGACTATGGCTACACCTTC. Translated, it gives CASSRNLQGDYGYTF.

This clone came up once. V is TRBV7-9 and J is TRBJ1-1; 8 bases align to TRBD1. Germline CDR1 and CDR2: SEHNR and FQNEAQ (reference sequence). V shed 4 bases and J 4 bases; nucleotides not matched to a gene: 8. There are 15 residues in the CDR3. DNA for the CDR3: TGTGCCAGCAGCTCCTGGGGGACAGGCCCCACTGAAGCTTTCTTT. Translated: CASSSWGTGPTEAFF.

This sequence joins TRBV5-5 and TRBJ2-3; 7 positions agree with TRBD2. The CDR3 is made up of 14 amino acids. From germline, CDR1 is SGHKS and CDR2 YYEKEE (reference sequence). Trimming removed 0 bases from V and 4 bases from J; junction bases left unmatched: 2. The CDR3: CASSLDAGADTQYF. In nucleotides, the CDR3 is TGTGCCAGCAGCTTGGATGCGGGAGCAGATACGCAGTATTTT.

The J gene is TRBJ1-6, the V gene TRBV30; maybe TRBD1 (6 bases). Germline assignment: CDR1 GTSNPN and CDR2 SVGIG (reference sequence). The V gene lost 3 bases and the J gene lost 9 bases, with 18 bases spanning the gap. The CDR3 sequence is 15 residues long. The CDR3 sequence is CAWSLQGRIRSPLHF. The DNA for the CDR3 is TGTGCCTGGAGCCTACAGGGTCGGATTCGTTCACCCCTCCACTTT.

The rearrangement joins TRBV5-1 to TRBJ2-7, with 7 bases aligning to TRBD1. The junction had 12 bases not matched to a gene; V was cut back by 4 bases and J by 2 bases. CDR3 size: 16 residues. Germline CDR1 SGHRS, CDR2 YFSETQ. Here the CDR3 reads CASSPTPGQSTYEQYF. The CDR3 region has the DNA TGCGCCAGCAGCCCGACTCCGGGACAGTCAACCTACGAGCAGTACTTC.

Only one count was recorded for this clone. The V gene is TRBV5-1, the J gene TRBJ1-3; TRBD1 matches 8 bases. Germline values: CDR1 SGHRS, CDR2 YFSETQ. This CDR3 is 15 amino acids long. Germline trimming cut 2 bases from V and 3 bases from J; bases unmatched to any gene: 4. CDR3 bases: TGCGCCAGCAGCTTCGGACAGGGAGGTGGAAACACCATATATTTT. This encodes CASSFGQGGGNTIYF.

On this clone: This sample includes further DNA sequences coding for the same CDR3. V is TRBV30 and J is TRBJ2-5; 8 bases agree with TRBD1. Germline assignment: CDR1 GTSNPN and CDR2 SVGIG (reference sequence). V was clipped by 2 bases and J by 1 base; unmatched bases: 3. The CDR3 spans 14 residues. In nucleotides, the CDR3 is TGTGCCTGGAGTACCGGACAGGGCCAAGAGACCCAGTACTTC. It yields the protein CAWSTGQGQETQYF.

The chain carries TRBV11-3 and TRBJ1-1, with 8 bases lining up with TRBD1. Germline V CDR1 and CDR2: SGHNT, YENEEA. V lost 1 base, J lost 3 bases, and 7 bases stayed unmatched. The CDR3 is 16 residues long. The CDR3 protein is CASSLGQGTVDTEAFF. CDR3 nucleotide sequence: TGTGCCAGCAGCTTAGGACAGGGGACAGTCGACACTGAAGCTTTCTTT.

The chain is built from TRBV28 and TRBJ1-1; a possible D gene is TRBD1 (5 bases). V lost 6 bases and J 0 bases, leaving 11 bases between the germline ends. Germline CDR1 MDHEN, CDR2 SYDVKM. This CDR3 is 14 amino acids long. CDR3 loop: CASRPGGVNTEAFF. In DNA form, the CDR3 reads TGTGCCAGCAGGCCGGGGGGGGTGAACACTGAAGCTTTCTTT. Drawing the rest from reference TRBV28 and TRBJ1-1, the complete variable domain is DVKVTQSSRYLVKRTGEKVFLECVQDMDHENMFWYRQDPGLGLRLIYFSYDVKMKEKGDIPEGYSVSREKKERFSLILESASTNQTSMYLCASRPGGVNTEAFFGQGTRLTVV.

The V call is TRBV19, the J call TRBJ2-1, with D perhaps TRBD2 (5 bases). Germline CDR1 reads LNHDA; CDR2 reads SQIVND (reference sequence). Between the trimmed V and J ends, which lost 3 bases and 0 bases, there was a span of 15 bases. This CDR3 has 17 residues. The CDR3 sequence: CASSIVSGRLSYNEQFF. CDR3 bases: TGTGCCAGTAGTATTGTGTCGGGGAGACTCTCCTACAATGAGCAGTTCTTC.